This entry describes one TCR beta chain. This specimen comes from a study of T cell changes during pregnancy in multiple sclerosis. Assay used: immunoSEQ multiplex PCR; TCRdb lists only in-frame clones, some missing. The repertoire includes about 110,000 clones, roughly 92% of them detected once, and roughly 0.78% sits in the top ten. The sequence was collected from a female donor in good health, enrolled as a control in a pregnancy study. This specimen consisted of peripheral blood, obtained in the third trimester of pregnancy.

Written as DNA, the CDR3 is TGTGCCACCAGCAGAGATCGATCAGGGGCGAGGACTGAAGCTTTCTTT. It yields the protein CATSRDRSGARTEAFF. V and J are TRBV15 and TRBJ1-1; tentatively, D is TRBD1 (6 bases). The V gene lost 0 bases and the J gene lost 5 bases, with 16 bases spanning the gap. The CDR3 is made up of 16 amino acids. CDR1 is LNHNV, CDR2 YYDKDF, per germline (reference sequence). Full variable domain (remainder filled in from reference TRBV15 and TRBJ1-1): DAMVIQNPRYQVTQFGKPVTLSCSQTLNHNVMYWYQQKSSQAPKLLFHYYDKDFNNEADTPDNFQSRRPNTSFCFLDIRSPGLGDTAMYLCATSRDRSGARTEAFFGQGTRLTVV.